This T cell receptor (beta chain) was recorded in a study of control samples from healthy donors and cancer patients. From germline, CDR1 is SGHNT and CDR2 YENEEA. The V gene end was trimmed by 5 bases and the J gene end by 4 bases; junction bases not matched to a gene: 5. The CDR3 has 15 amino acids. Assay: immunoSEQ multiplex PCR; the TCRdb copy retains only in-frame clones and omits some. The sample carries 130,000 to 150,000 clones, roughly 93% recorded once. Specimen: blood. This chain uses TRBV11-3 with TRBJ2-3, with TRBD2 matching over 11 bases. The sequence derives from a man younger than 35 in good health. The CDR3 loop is CASSVLAGDSDTQYF. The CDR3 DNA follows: TGTGCCAGCAGCGTACTAGCGGGAGATTCAGATACGCAGTATTTT.